These 27 T cell receptor beta chains share one sample of origin, sequenced in a study of graft-versus-host responses after intestinal transplantation (dated by TCRdb to the early 2020s). Receptor amplification or capture employed the immunoSEQ multiplex PCR assay. TCRdb holds this immuneACCESS table with in-frame rearrangements only. Some clones are missing; in checked studies, unresolved V genes explain under half, and the rest has no known cause. The sample profile shows 110,000 to 150,000 clones; 92% of them were found once. Roughly 0.19% of the sample comes from the top ten. Their recognized antigens are unknown. This specimen's time point label, per the study, means: cells obtained before transplantation from donor or recipient. This specimen was unstimulated CD4+ T cells sorted from spleen or lymph node cells, taken before intestinal transplant. Receptors originate from a human donor who received an intestinal transplant.

This clone has just one count. The chain recombines TRBV9 with TRBJ2-5, with TRBD2 identical over 11 bases. Looked up from germline, CDR1 is SGDLS and CDR2 is YYNGEE. The junction had 7 bases not matched to a gene; V was cut back by 3 bases and J by 3 bases. CDR3 length: 16 amino acids. The CDR3 spells CASSGRGTSGEETQYF. The CDR3, as DNA: TGTGCCAGCAGCGGTAGAGGGACTAGCGGAGAAGAGACCCAGTACTTC.

V and J are TRBV28 and TRBJ2-1; 9 bases are a match to TRBD2. Losses at the gene ends were 6 bases for V and 4 bases for J; bases not matched to a gene: 4. Germline values: CDR1 MDHEN, CDR2 SYDVKM. This CDR3 comprises 14 residues. CDR3 residues: CASSPGLAYNEQFF. CDR3 nucleotide sequence: TGTGCCAGCAGCCCGGGACTAGCTTACAATGAGCAGTTCTTC.

The V call is TRBV2, the J call TRBJ2-3; TRBD2 is a possible D gene (6 bases). The length of the CDR3 is 11 residues. Germline loops: CDR1 SNHLY, CDR2 FYNNEI. Trimming left V 6 bases short and J 8 bases short, with 9 bases between. This CDR3 reads CASRGGGTQYF. In nucleotides, the CDR3 is TGTGCCAGCAGGGGAGGAGGTACGCAGTATTTT.

V gene TRBV18 combines with J gene TRBJ1-1, with 8 bases identical to TRBD1. The CDR3 is 15 residues long. The ends lost 3 bases at V and 1 base at J; junction bases unmatched: 4. CDR1 is KGHSH and CDR2 is LQKENI in the germline V gene. This CDR3 is CASSPSGTGNTEAFF. Written as DNA, the CDR3 is TGTGCCAGCTCACCTTCTGGGACAGGGAACACTGAAGCTTTCTTT.

This rearrangement joins TRBV6-1 to TRBJ2-5; TRBD2 matches at 8 bases. There are 13 residues in the CDR3. V lost 4 bases and J lost 4; bases outside the gene matches: 2. Germline V gene sequence: CDR1 MNHNS, CDR2 SASEGT. The CDR3 bases are TGTGCCAGCAGTGCCGGGAGGGGAGAGACCCAGTACTTC. Translation gives CASSAGRGETQYF.

The chain combines TRBV28 with TRBJ1-2; D not resolved. V was clipped by 6 bases and J by 2 bases, with 4 bases between them. From germline, CDR1 is MDHEN and CDR2 SYDVKM. This CDR3 region has 11 residues. This CDR3 reads CASRVNYGYTF. The CDR3, as DNA: TGTGCCAGCAGAGTCAACTATGGCTACACCTTC.

This sequence joins TRBV6-5 and TRBJ1-5; the D gene is possibly TRBD1 (5 bases). Germline V gene lookup returns CDR1 MNHEY and CDR2 SVGAGI. Between the trimmed V and J ends, which lost 5 bases and 6 bases, there was a span of 14 bases. The CDR3 covers 14 residues. The CDR3 sequence is CASSLIAGGQPQHF. The CDR3 DNA is TGTGCCAGCAGTCTGATTGCGGGGGGTCAGCCCCAGCATTTT.

The chain carries TRBV18 and TRBJ1-1; D gene ambiguous. The CDR3 loop spans 13 amino acids. Germline lookup yields CDR1 KGHSH and CDR2 LQKENI. V dropped 1 base and J dropped 2 bases, with 5 bases sitting between them. The CDR3, as DNA: TGTGCCAGCTCACCACGACTTAACACTGAAGCTTTCTTT. It translates to CASSPRLNTEAFF.

The chain is built from TRBV5-1 and TRBJ2-5; 7 bases are a match to TRBD2. This CDR3 spans 16 amino acids. J gave up 6 bases and V 4 bases, and 15 bases lay outside the gene matches. CDR1 is SGHRS, CDR2 YFSETQ, per germline. For the CDR3, the DNA is TGCGCCAGCAGCGCGGCAAGGGGAGCGGGAAATCAGACCCAGTACTTC. Translated, it gives CASSAARGAGNQTQYF.

Of note for this clone: Other nucleotide sequences in the sample specify the same CDR3. This CDR3 reads CASRPTPAGEQYF. Written as DNA, the CDR3 is TGTGCCAGCAGACCAACACCAGCGGGGGAGCAGTACTTC. This chain joins TRBV11-3 and TRBJ2-7; TRBD2 matches 7 bases. The V gene end was trimmed by 6 bases and the J gene end by 7 bases; junction bases not matched to a gene: 9. Germline V gene sequence: CDR1 SGHNT, CDR2 YENEEA. The CDR3 totals 13 residues.

The chain couples TRBV11-2 to TRBJ2-7, with D perhaps TRBD2 (6 bases). This CDR3 has 15 residues. V lost 2 bases to trimming and J lost 0 bases, with 11 bases between them. In germline, CDR1 is SGHAT, CDR2 FQNNGV. CDR3 loop: CASSLSGGDSYEQYF. CDR3 DNA: TGTGCCAGCAGCTTAAGCGGCGGGGACTCCTACGAGCAGTACTTC.

V usage is TRBV29-1 and J usage is TRBJ2-2; perhaps TRBD1 as D (6 bases). The V gene's germline CDR1 is SQVTM and CDR2 ANQGSEA. V shed 7 bases and J shed 2 bases, with 17 bases lying between them. The CDR3 sequence is 15 residues long. Here the CDR3 reads CSATGIATNTGELFF. As DNA, the CDR3 is TGCAGCGCAACAGGGATAGCCACCAACACCGGGGAGCTGTTTTTT.

The chain combines TRBV7-2 with TRBJ2-2, with 9 bases identical to TRBD1. The germline CDR1 and CDR2 sequences are SGHTA and FQGNSA. The CDR3 consists of 17 residues. Losses at the gene ends were 4 bases for V and 1 base for J; bases not matched to a gene: 7. The CDR3 nucleotides are TGTGCCAGCAGCTCACCAAGGACAGGGGTGAACACCGGGGAGCTGTTTTTT. Translated, it gives CASSSPRTGVNTGELFF.

The gene calls are TRBV28 and TRBJ1-5; D ambiguous. V was clipped by 1 base and J by 2 bases, with 12 bases between them. Germline V gives CDR1 MDHEN, CDR2 SYDVKM. The CDR3 consists of 16 residues. CDR3 sequence: CASSLSVALGNQPQHF. In DNA form, the CDR3 reads TGTGCCAGCAGTTTATCGGTCGCGTTGGGCAATCAGCCCCAGCATTTT.

The chain is built from TRBV28 and TRBJ1-1; D unresolved. With 3 bases removed from V and 0 bases from J, the gap between germline ends came to 8 bases. The CDR3 has 14 residues. CDR1 is MDHEN, CDR2 SYDVKM, per germline. The CDR3 sequence: CASSLSAMNTEAFF. In nucleotides, the CDR3 is TGTGCCAGCAGTTTGTCAGCGATGAACACTGAAGCTTTCTTT.

This chain connects TRBV7-4 to TRBJ1-1, with D possibly being TRBD1 (6 bases). The germline CDR1 and CDR2 sequences are SGHVT and SQSDAQ. The CDR3 has 16 amino acids. V dropped 3 bases and J dropped 0 bases, with 14 bases sitting between them. Written as DNA, the CDR3 is TGTGCCAGCAGCTTGGAGGGGAACAGGGTGAACACTGAAGCTTTCTTT. Its protein is CASSLEGNRVNTEAFF.

V and J are TRBV7-2 and TRBJ2-3; the match to TRBD2 covers 11 bases. Per the germline V gene, CDR1 is SGHTA and CDR2 is FQGNSA. The trim removed 6 bases at V and 6 bases at J, leaving 11 bases unmatched. The CDR3 spans 16 residues. The CDR3 region is CASRIAGGPARDTQYF. The CDR3 nucleotides read TGTGCCAGCAGGATAGCGGGAGGGCCCGCGCGGGATACGCAGTATTTT. Complete variable domain (other parts from reference TRBV7-2 and TRBJ2-3): GAGVSQSPSNKVTEKGKDVELRCDPISGHTALYWYRQSLGQGLEFLIYFQGNSAPDKSGLPSDRFSAERTGGSVSTLTIQRTQQEDSAVYLCASRIAGGPARDTQYFGPGTRLTVL.

Only one count was recorded for this clone. The V gene is TRBV29-1, the J gene TRBJ2-3, with 7 bases fitting TRBD2. CDR1 SQVTM and CDR2 ANQGSEA come from the germline V gene. The CDR3 is 12 residues long. V trimming: 7 bases; J trimming: 1 base; junction bases outside the gene matches: 2. The CDR3 reads CSATSGTDTQYF. The CDR3 nucleotides are TGCAGCGCCACTAGCGGCACAGATACGCAGTATTTT.

The CDR3 protein is CASRGSVAEAFF. As DNA, the CDR3 is TGTGCCAGCAGGGGGAGTGTGGCTGAAGCTTTCTTT. The rearrangement joins TRBV28 to TRBJ1-1; D is unresolved. The ends were cut back, 6 bases at V and 6 bases at J, with 11 bases in the middle. CDR1 is MDHEN, CDR2 SYDVKM, per germline. The CDR3 totals 12 residues.

With regard to this clone: The same CDR3 also results from other DNA sequences found in this sample. The rearrangement links TRBV28 to TRBJ1-5; D is perhaps TRBD1 (6 bases). The CDR3 contains 14 residues. Germline assignment: CDR1 MDHEN and CDR2 SYDVKM. The V end lost 7 bases, the J end lost 2 bases, and 12 bases lay between the germline ends. This chain's CDR3 is CASIRGAGNQPQHF. The CDR3 DNA follows: TGTGCCAGCATTAGGGGGGCGGGCAATCAGCCCCAGCATTTT. The full variable domain, its missing parts supplied by reference TRBV28 and TRBJ1-5, is DVKVTQSSRYLVKRTGEKVFLECVQDMDHENMFWYRQDPGLGLRLIYFSYDVKMKEKGDIPEGYSVSREKKERFSLILESASTNQTSMYLCASIRGAGNQPQHFGDGTRLSIL.

The chain has TRBV6-5 and TRBJ2-5; 9 nucleotides agree with TRBD2. The J call is doubtful: the DNA matches TRBJ2-7 better. The V gene's germline CDR1 is MNHEY and CDR2 SVGAGI. The CDR3 has 15 residues. The CDR3 region has the DNA TGTGCCAGCAGTTACTCGCCTAGCGGGAAGTACGAGCAGTACTTC. It is translated as CASSYSPSGKYEQYF.

The chain recombines TRBV6-4 with TRBJ2-7, with 12 bases that match TRBD2. The CDR3 loop spans 14 amino acids. Germline V gives CDR1 MRHNA, CDR2 SNTAGT. V shed 3 bases and J 13 bases; nucleotides not matched to a gene: 10. CDR3 amino acids: CASSELLAGGPLYF. Written as DNA, the CDR3 is TGTGCCAGCAGTGAGTTGCTAGCGGGAGGGCCCCTTTACTTC.

This chain uses TRBV9 with TRBJ2-4; 8 nucleotides align to TRBD2. From germline, CDR1 is SGDLS and CDR2 YYNGEE. Trimming cost V 1 base and J 7 bases; bases outside gene matches: 19. CDR3 length equals 19 residues. As DNA, the CDR3 is TGTGCCAGCAGCGTATCGACCCCGGGACTAGGAGGGGGGTTGAACATTCAGTACTTC. As protein: CASSVSTPGLGGGLNIQYF.

The chain carries TRBV5-5 and TRBJ2-7; D is perhaps TRBD1 or TRBD2 (6 bases each). Germline CDR1 and CDR2: SGHKS and YYEKEE (reference sequence). The CDR3 sequence is 15 residues long. V lost 2 bases, J lost 0 bases, and 12 bases lay in between. CDR3 DNA sequence: TGTGCCAGCAGCTTACGGGGGCGAAGCTCCTACGAGCAGTACTTC. Amino acid sequence: CASSLRGRSSYEQYF.

The rearrangement links TRBV19 to TRBJ2-2; tentatively, D is TRBD2 (7 bases). Deletions cut 3 bases from V and 5 bases from J, with 25 bases between. The CDR3 has 19 amino acids. Germline loops: CDR1 LNHDA, CDR2 SQIVND (reference sequence). The CDR3 nucleotides read TGTGCCAGTAGTATTGTCGGTTTGTGGAGAAAGGGGGGGACCGGGGAGCTGTTTTTT. It encodes CASSIVGLWRKGGTGELFF.

In regard to this clone: The sample contains more than one DNA sequence encoding this CDR3. CDR3 protein: CAWSGGSQETQYF. The CDR3 DNA reads as TGTGCCTGGAGTGGGGGATCTCAAGAGACCCAGTACTTC. The chain employs TRBV30 and TRBJ2-5; D unclear. The V gene lost 1 base and the J gene lost 2 bases, with 8 bases spanning the gap. Germline lookup yields CDR1 GTSNPN and CDR2 SVGIG (reference sequence). This CDR3 is built from 13 residues.

CDR3 loop: CASSEGRSGTSTDTQYF. For the CDR3, the DNA is TGTGCCAGCAGCGAGGGTCGCAGCGGGACGAGCACAGATACGCAGTATTTT. The rearrangement links TRBV9 to TRBJ2-3, with 7 bases aligning to TRBD2. Germline V gene data show CDR1 as SGDLS and CDR2 as YYNGEE. V lost 3 bases, J lost 0 bases, and 10 bases stayed unmatched. There are 17 residues in the CDR3.